The 15 T cell receptor beta chains given below trace back to one sample, sequenced in a study of shared clonotypes between healthy human individuals. Sequencing used immunoSEQ multiplex PCR; TCRdb keeps in-frame clones, though not all of them. The sample includes a few million clones, around 92% of them seen just once. The material sequenced was naive CD4+ T cells from PBMCs. Subset specified: CD45RA+ positively selected. These receptors all stem from a man younger than 35 in good health. Some clones in this sample may be carry-over from other donors' samples.

This chain connects TRBV6-1 to TRBJ2-3; D is possibly TRBD1 (5 bases). The CDR3 runs 14 residues. Germline V lookup: CDR1 MNHNS, CDR2 SASEGT. Trimming stripped 9 bases from V and 1 base from J, with 14 bases between. The CDR3 loop is CASSTVRGTDTQYF. For the CDR3, the DNA is TGTGCCAGTTCCACGGTCAGGGGCACAGATACGCAGTATTTT.

This clone was seen only a few times. The chain has TRBV30 and TRBJ1-1; the D gene is possibly TRBD1 (6 bases). Germline CDR1 GTSNPN, CDR2 SVGIG (reference sequence). The CDR3 runs to 13 residues. Trimming removed 6 bases at V and 4 bases at J, with 15 bases between. CDR3 nucleotide sequence: TGTGCCTGTGAGCCCGAGGGGGGCACTGAAGCTTTCTTT. Translated, it gives CACEPEGGTEAFF. Full variable domain (outside the CDR3, taken from reference TRBV30 and TRBJ1-1): SQTIHQWPATLVQPVGSPLSLECTVEGTSNPNLYWYRQAAGRGLQLLFYSVGIGQISSEVPQNLSASRPQDRQFILSSKKLLLSDSGFYLCACEPEGGTEAFFGQGTRLTVV.

The chain joins TRBV28 to TRBJ1-5; 9 bases agree with TRBD1. The germline CDR1 and CDR2 sequences are MDHEN and SYDVKM. This CDR3 is built from 17 residues. With 4 bases clipped from V and 2 bases from J, the junction kept 9 bases outside the gene matches. The CDR3 loop is CASSSSQGARGNQPQHF. For the CDR3, the DNA is TGTGCCAGCAGTTCATCACAGGGGGCGAGGGGCAATCAGCCCCAGCATTTT.

V gene TRBV15 combines with J gene TRBJ1-2, with 8 bases that match TRBD1. The CDR3 contains 15 residues. Trimming cost V 3 bases and J 3 bases; bases outside gene matches: 6. Looked up from germline, CDR1 is LNHNV and CDR2 is YYDKDF (reference sequence). The CDR3 protein is CATSSPRQGYYGYTF. The DNA for the CDR3 is TGTGCCACCAGCAGCCCCCGACAGGGGTACTATGGCTACACCTTC.

The gene calls are TRBV5-1 and TRBJ2-1; D is ambiguous. Germline values: CDR1 SGHRS, CDR2 YFSETQ. V was clipped by 4 bases and J by 0 bases, with 11 bases between them. This CDR3 comprises 15 residues. CDR3: CASSLQESSYNEQFF. The CDR3 DNA follows: TGCGCCAGCAGCCTTCAGGAGAGCTCCTACAATGAGCAGTTCTTC.

J is TRBJ2-3 and V is TRBV28; D is uncertain. The CDR3 is 15 residues long. Germline CDR1 is MDHEN and CDR2 is SYDVKM. Trimming stripped 2 bases from V and 5 bases from J, with 14 bases between. The CDR3 DNA is TGTGCCAGCAGTTTAAGGCTGTGGACGGGAGATACGCAGTATTTT. It translates to CASSLRLWTGDTQYF.

V gene TRBV10-2 combines with J gene TRBJ1-2; D perhaps matches TRBD1 (5 bases). Germline-derived CDR1 and CDR2 are WSHSY and SAAADI. This CDR3 is 14 amino acids long. V was cut by 7 bases and J by 3 bases, with 15 bases left in between. The CDR3, as DNA: TGCGCCAGCACCCCCGCCACGGGGCACTATGGCTACACCTTC. Its protein product is CASTPATGHYGYTF.

The chain employs TRBV9 and TRBJ2-1; TRBD2 matches 10 bases. V trimming: 0 bases; J trimming: 9 bases; junction bases outside the gene matches: 9. Germline V gene data show CDR1 as SGDLS and CDR2 as YYNGEE. The CDR3 contains 16 residues. The CDR3 region has the DNA TGTGCCAGCAGCGTAGTTGGGACTAGCGCCTCCCGTGAGCAGTTCTTC. Protein product: CASSVVGTSASREQFF. The variable domain in full, with the rest retrieved from reference TRBV9 and TRBJ2-1, is DSGVTQTPKHLITATGQRVTLRCSPRSGDLSVYWYQQSLDQGLQFLIQYYNGEERAKGNILERFSAQQFPDLHSELNLSSLELGDSALYFCASSVVGTSASREQFFGPGTRLTVL.

The V call is TRBV5-4, the J call TRBJ2-3; D gene uncertain. Germline V CDR1 and CDR2: SGHNT, YYREEE (reference sequence). The CDR3 runs to 15 residues. Trimming pared 4 bases from V and 0 bases from J, leaving 12 bases between. The CDR3 reads CASSLMAGSTDTQYF. CDR3 nucleotides: TGTGCCAGCAGCCTGATGGCCGGGAGCACAGATACGCAGTATTTT.

The chain links TRBV28 to TRBJ2-7; maybe TRBD1 (7 bases). The CDR3 length is 15 residues. V lost 5 bases, J lost 7 bases, and 21 bases lay in between. CDR1 is MDHEN and CDR2 is SYDVKM in the germline V gene. The CDR3 bases are TGTGCCAGCAGTGTAAGGGACTCCAGGGGGGAGGAGCAGTACTTC. This codes for CASSVRDSRGEEQYF.

The V and J genes are TRBV9 and TRBJ2-3; 9 nucleotides match TRBD2. Germline V gene data show CDR1 as SGDLS and CDR2 as YYNGEE. The trim removed 2 bases at V and 0 bases at J, leaving 13 bases unmatched. The length of the CDR3 is 19 residues. CDR3 sequence (DNA): TGTGCCAGCAGCGTCGGAAGCGGGAGGCACGGATCTAGCACAGATACGCAGTATTTT. Its translation: CASSVGSGRHGSSTDTQYF.

The rearrangement uses TRBV9 and TRBJ2-7; 10 bases are a match to TRBD1. Germline trimming cut 3 bases from V and 3 bases from J; bases unmatched to any gene: 6. The CDR3 runs 15 residues. The germline V gene encodes CDR1 SGDLS and CDR2 YYNGEE. The CDR3 region is CASSETGQGFYEQYF. CDR3 bases: TGTGCCAGCAGCGAAACGGGACAGGGGTTCTACGAGCAGTACTTC.

V is TRBV5-4 and J is TRBJ2-1, with D possibly called TRBD1 or TRBD2 (5 bases each). V was shortened by 4 bases and J by 4 bases, with 12 bases between the two germline ends. This CDR3 comprises 14 residues. CDR1 and CDR2 (germline): SGHNT, YYREEE (reference sequence). CDR3 in amino acids: CASSRGPAYNEQFF. Written as DNA, the CDR3 is TGTGCCAGCAGCAGGGGACCGGCATACAATGAGCAGTTCTTC.

This clone showed up just once. The chain is built from TRBV2 and TRBJ2-5, with D maybe TRBD1 (6 bases). The CDR3 length is 14 residues. V lost 4 bases, J lost 2 bases, and 11 bases lay in between. The V gene's germline CDR1 is SNHLY and CDR2 FYNNEI. CDR3 coding DNA: TGTGCCAGCAGTGTCGTCAGGGGTCAAGAGACCCAGTACTTC. This encodes CASSVVRGQETQYF.

Comments on this clone: This sample includes further DNA sequences coding for the same CDR3. The gene calls are TRBV7-9 and TRBJ1-5; D is perhaps TRBD1 (6 bases). CDR1 is SEHNR, CDR2 FQNEAQ, per germline (reference sequence). This CDR3 is 14 amino acids long. The V and J ends lost 6 bases and 2 bases respectively, with 11 bases between them. This CDR3 reads CASSSQGGNQPQHF. The CDR3 region has the DNA TGTGCCAGCAGTTCACAGGGTGGCAATCAGCCCCAGCATTTT.